The subject of this entry is one T cell receptor (beta chain). The data were taken from a study of long-term antiretroviral therapy in people with HIV. immunoSEQ v3.0 was run at survey level. TCRdb's copy holds only in-frame clones and misses some; the assay was immunoSEQ multiplex PCR. The table has 20,000 to 25,000 clones, roughly 84% seen once. V was clipped by 0 bases and J by 5 bases, with 17 bases between them. The CDR3 loop spans 17 amino acids. CDR1 is SGHKS and CDR2 is YYEKEE in the germline V gene (reference sequence). The chain uses TRBV5-5 and TRBJ2-2, with D perhaps being TRBD1 or TRBD2 (5 bases each). The sequencing used unsorted PBMCs, collected 0.1 years before starting antiretroviral therapy. The receptor's source is a young man with HIV. DNA of the CDR3: TGTGCCAGCAGCTTGGGACAGCCTGGACTGGGGACCGGGGAGCTGTTTTTT. Amino acid sequence: CASSLGQPGLGTGELFF.